The next 5 T cell receptor beta chains were all read from a single sample in a study of cytomegalovirus exposure and HLA in healthy donors (dated by TCRdb to 2015 to 2018). The method behind the library was the immunoSEQ multiplex PCR assay. For the multiplex PCR, a mixture combining 60 forward primers for TCR Vbeta segments and 13 reverse primers for TCR Jbeta segments was used. Not all clones reach the TCRdb copy of this immuneACCESS table, which keeps in-frame sequences only. Checked studies attribute under half of the gap to unresolved V genes and leave the rest unexplained. Recorded for this sample are 120,000 or so clones; roughly 84% of them occurred a single time. The biggest ten clones account for about 6.8% of the sample. The sequenced sample was PBMCs. The source is a man aged 25-40 years in good health and CMV-seropositive.

The V call is TRBV7-9, the J call TRBJ2-7; D may be TRBD1 (5 bases). Trimming took 6 bases from V and 0 from J, leaving 12 bases between them. The CDR3 loop spans 14 amino acids. Germline-derived CDR1 and CDR2 are SEHNR and FQNEAQ (reference sequence). CDR3 protein: CASSSDRISYEQYF. The CDR3, as DNA: TGTGCCAGCAGTTCCGACAGAATCTCCTACGAGCAGTACTTC. Drawing the rest from reference TRBV7-9 and TRBJ2-7, the complete variable domain is DTGVSQNPRHKITKRGQNVTFRCDPISEHNRLYWYRQTLGQGPEFLTYFQNEAQLEKSRLLSDRFSAERPKGSFSTLEIQRTEQGDSAMYLCASSSDRISYEQYFGPGTRLTVT.

This clone was seen a single time. The chain is built from TRBV11-2 and TRBJ1-6, with D possibly TRBD1 on 6 matching bases. V lost 9 bases, J lost 0 bases, and 15 bases lay in between. CDR3 size: 16 residues. Per the germline V gene, CDR1 is SGHAT and CDR2 is FQNNGV. CDR3 residues: CASQGPTASYNSPLHF. The CDR3 nucleotides are TGTGCCAGTCAGGGGCCGACGGCCTCCTATAATTCACCCCTCCACTTT.

V usage is TRBV19 and J usage is TRBJ2-5; the D gene is possibly TRBD1 (5 bases). The V gene's germline CDR1 is LNHDA and CDR2 SQIVND (reference sequence). The CDR3 loop spans 13 amino acids. Trimming took off 4 bases at V and 3 bases at J, with 9 bases between the two ends. DNA for the CDR3: TGTGCCAGTAGTACAGGGTTGGAAGAGACCCAGTACTTC. Protein product: CASSTGLEETQYF.

The chain joins TRBV2 to TRBJ1-2; 7 bases map to TRBD1. Germline CDR1 SNHLY, CDR2 FYNNEI. This CDR3 comprises 14 residues. V lost 8 bases to trimming and J lost 1 base; unmatched junction nucleotides: 7. CDR3 nucleotide sequence: TGTGCCAGCGAGGGACAGATCCATAACTATGGCTACACCTTC. Amino acids: CASEGQIHNYGYTF.

In this sample, this clone turned up a few times. V gene TRBV14 combines with J gene TRBJ2-7; TRBD2 agrees at 8 bases. CDR3 length equals 14 residues. Germline-derived CDR1 and CDR2 are SGHDN and FVKESK. V lost 4 bases, J lost 5 bases, and 7 bases stayed unmatched. CDR3 sequence: CASSPGLARNEQYF. CDR3 DNA: TGTGCCAGCAGCCCAGGACTAGCTCGGAACGAGCAGTACTTC.